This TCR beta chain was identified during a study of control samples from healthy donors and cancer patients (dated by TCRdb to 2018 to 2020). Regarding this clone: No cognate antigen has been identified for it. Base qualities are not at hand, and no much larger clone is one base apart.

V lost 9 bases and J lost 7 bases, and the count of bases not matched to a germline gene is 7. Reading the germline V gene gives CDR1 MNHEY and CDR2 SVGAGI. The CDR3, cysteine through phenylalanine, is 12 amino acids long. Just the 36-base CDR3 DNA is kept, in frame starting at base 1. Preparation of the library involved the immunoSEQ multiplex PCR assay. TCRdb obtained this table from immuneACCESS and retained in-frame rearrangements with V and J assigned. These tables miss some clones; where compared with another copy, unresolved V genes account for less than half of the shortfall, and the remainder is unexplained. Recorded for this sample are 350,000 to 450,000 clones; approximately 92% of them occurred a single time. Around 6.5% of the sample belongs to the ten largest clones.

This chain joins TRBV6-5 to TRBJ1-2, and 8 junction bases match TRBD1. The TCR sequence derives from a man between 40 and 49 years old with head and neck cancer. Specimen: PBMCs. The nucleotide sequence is TGTGCCAGTGCTGACAGGGGTAGTGGCTACACCTTC. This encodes CASADRGSGYTF.